Presented here are 28 T cell receptor beta chains from one specimen sequenced in a study of shared clonotypes between healthy human individuals (dated by TCRdb to the early 2020s). Library method: the immunoSEQ multiplex PCR assay. As stored in TCRdb, this immuneACCESS dataset retains in-frame rearrangements with V and J assigned. A fraction of the clones does not appear; measured against another copy, unresolved V genes explain less than half of the discrepancy, and the remainder lacks a known reason. For this sample the table gives about 120,000 clones, of which around 68% were detected only once. The ten most abundant clones make up 24% of the sample. Sequencing was carried out using memory CD8+ T cells sorted from blood. Sample cell subset or site, as interpreted from the label and publication: CD45RO+ cells pooled with CCR7-negative TemRA cells. These receptors were taken from a woman in her twenties or thirties in good health.

The chain employs TRBV2 and TRBJ1-4, with D maybe TRBD1 (5 bases). This CDR3 region has 15 residues. The V and J ends lost 7 bases and 0 bases respectively, with 12 bases between them. Germline CDR1 reads SNHLY; CDR2 reads FYNNEI. The CDR3 loop is CASTGTTATNEKLFF. CDR3 sequence (DNA): TGTGCCAGCACCGGGACGACTGCAACTAATGAAAAACTGTTTTTT.

Points on this clone: Mismatch with germline at one junction end may stem from a read error. This sequence joins TRBV7-6 and TRBJ2-7; TRBD1 aligns across 7 bases. Germline V gene data show CDR1 as SGHVS and CDR2 as FNYEAQ. The length of the CDR3 is 14 residues. CDR3 region: CASSPGTVAYGQYF. CDR3 DNA sequence: TGTGCCAGCAGCCCGGGGACAGTCGCGTACGGGCAGTACTTC.

This clone has more than one count but fewer than ten. This chain connects TRBV4-2 to TRBJ1-2; perhaps TRBD1 as D (5 bases). This CDR3 has 15 amino acids. Germline-derived CDR1 and CDR2 are LGHNA and YNFKEQ. The V end was cut by 0 bases, the J end by 6 bases, with 14 bases between. CDR3 sequence (DNA): TGTGCCAGCAGCCAAGATGGTCGAGGGACGCATGGCTACACCTTC. Amino acid sequence: CASSQDGRGTHGYTF.

This clone was counted only a few times. The rearrangement joins TRBV6-6 to TRBJ1-2, with 8 bases matching TRBD1. The ends lost 4 bases at V and 8 bases at J; junction bases unmatched: 3. Germline lookup yields CDR1 MNHNY and CDR2 SVGAGI (reference sequence). There are 12 residues in the CDR3. The CDR3 DNA sequence: TGTGCCAGCAGTTGGACAGGGTGGGGCTACACCTTC. Translating it yields CASSWTGWGYTF.

The chain joins TRBV13 to TRBJ2-1; 13 bases line up with TRBD2. Germline CDR1 is PRHDT and CDR2 is FYEKMQ (reference sequence). V trimming: 5 bases; J trimming: 8 bases; junction bases outside the gene matches: 6. This CDR3 is 15 amino acids long. The CDR3: CASSARTSGRDEQFF. The CDR3 DNA sequence: TGTGCCAGCAGCGCCCGGACTAGCGGGAGAGATGAGCAGTTCTTC.

The gene calls are TRBV19 and TRBJ2-5; 10 nucleotides align to TRBD1. The V gene end was trimmed by 3 bases and the J gene end by 5 bases; junction bases not matched to a gene: 27. Germline CDR1 and CDR2: LNHDA and SQIVND (reference sequence). This CDR3 is 22 amino acids long. The CDR3 protein is CASSIWVLRTGGSPLPWETQYF. For the CDR3, the DNA is TGTGCCAGTAGTATTTGGGTTTTACGGACAGGGGGGTCCCCCCTACCTTGGGAGACCCAGTACTTC.

V is TRBV5-1 and J is TRBJ2-7, with 8 bases lining up with TRBD2. Trimming removed 4 bases from V and 4 bases from J; junction bases left unmatched: 16. This CDR3 spans 17 amino acids. Germline V gene data show CDR1 as SGHRS and CDR2 as YFSETQ. The CDR3 sequence is CASSPSSGGRRLYEQYF. DNA for the CDR3: TGCGCCAGCAGCCCCAGTTCTGGCGGGAGGAGGTTGTACGAGCAGTACTTC.

This chain uses TRBV7-9 with TRBJ1-2; 7 nucleotides match TRBD1. CDR3 length: 13 amino acids. Germline V gene sequence: CDR1 SEHNR, CDR2 FQNEAQ (reference sequence). The junction had 4 bases not matched to a gene; V was cut back by 4 bases and J by 5 bases. CDR3 amino acids: CASSSRQGYGYTF. DNA for the CDR3: TGTGCCAGCAGCTCTCGACAGGGTTATGGCTACACCTTC.

Ten or more counts support this clone. The V call is TRBV7-9, the J call TRBJ1-1; TRBD1 agrees at 10 bases. The J segment lost 4 bases and the V segment lost 5 bases, leaving 16 bases of the junction unmatched. The germline CDR1 and CDR2 sequences are SEHNR and FQNEAQ (reference sequence). The CDR3 is 18 amino acids. CDR3 in amino acids: CASSPAGQGRGGSTEAFF. CDR3 in DNA: TGTGCCAGCAGCCCAGCGGGACAGGGGAGAGGTGGAAGCACTGAAGCTTTCTTT.

The CDR3 here is CASSIGQGSYEQYF. For the CDR3, the DNA is TGCGCCAGCAGCATTGGACAGGGCTCCTACGAGCAGTACTTC. The rearrangement uses TRBV5-1 and TRBJ2-7; 8 bases fit TRBD1. The CDR3 runs 14 residues. The germline V gene encodes CDR1 SGHRS and CDR2 YFSETQ. Trimming cost V 4 bases and J 0 bases; bases outside gene matches: 3.

V gene TRBV11-2 combines with J gene TRBJ2-2; no clear D. Germline values: CDR1 SGHAT, CDR2 FQNNGV. The CDR3 covers 14 residues. V lost 7 bases and J 1 base, leaving 10 bases between the germline ends. The CDR3 bases are TGTGCCAGCATGAATTACGGGAACACCGGGGAGCTGTTTTTT. This gives the protein CASMNYGNTGELFF.

The V gene is TRBV6-1, the J gene TRBJ2-7; 7 positions agree with TRBD1. V lost 2 bases and J lost 5; bases outside the gene matches: 9. Germline V CDR1 and CDR2: MNHNS, SASEGT. This CDR3 has 15 residues. Here the CDR3 reads CASSETETGSNEQYF. The CDR3 DNA reads TGTGCCAGCAGTGAAACAGAGACAGGGTCTAACGAGCAGTACTTC.

The rearrangement links TRBV7-5 to TRBJ2-7; TRBD1, the table's D call, was not compared with the DNA. TRBV7-5 is marked as a pseudogene. There are 15 residues in the CDR3. CDR3 loop: CVRSLRQGRGHEQYF. In nucleotides, the CDR3 is TGTGTCAGAAGCCTAAGACAGGGTCGGGGGCACGAGCAGTACTTC.

Note on this clone: Other nucleotide sequences in the sample specify the same CDR3. V gene TRBV29-1 combines with J gene TRBJ2-7; D possibly corresponds to TRBD1 (6 bases). Germline CDR1 reads SQVTM; CDR2 reads ANQGSEA. The CDR3 loop spans 13 amino acids. V was cut by 4 bases and J by 6 bases, with 16 bases left in between. This CDR3 reads CSVGSGEGGEQYF. CDR3 DNA sequence: TGCAGCGTTGGATCAGGGGAAGGCGGCGAGCAGTACTTC.

This sequence joins TRBV28 and TRBJ1-1; 9 bases are a match to TRBD1. J lost 5 bases, V lost 0 bases, and 7 bases had no gene match. This CDR3 contains 16 residues. Germline V lookup: CDR1 MDHEN, CDR2 SYDVKM. The CDR3 is CASSLWAGTGLTEAFF. The CDR3 DNA follows: TGTGCCAGCAGTTTATGGGCTGGGACAGGGTTGACTGAAGCTTTCTTT. The whole variable domain, filled in from reference TRBV28 and TRBJ1-1, reads DVKVTQSSRYLVKRTGEKVFLECVQDMDHENMFWYRQDPGLGLRLIYFSYDVKMKEKGDIPEGYSVSREKKERFSLILESASTNQTSMYLCASSLWAGTGLTEAFFGQGTRLTVV.

This sequence joins TRBV6-7 and TRBJ1-1, with D hard to call. TRBV6-7 is assigned to the ORF class and has an uncertain function. The CDR3 totals 11 residues. Deletions cut 2 bases from V and 10 bases from J, with 8 bases between. The CDR3 coding sequence is TGTGCCAGCAGTTACGAAGCGGGAGCTTTCTTT. Residues: CASSYEAGAFF.

This rearrangement joins TRBV13 to TRBJ2-7; D remains ambiguous. The ends were cut back, 5 bases at V and 5 bases at J, with 7 bases in the middle. Germline lookup yields CDR1 PRHDT and CDR2 FYEKMQ (reference sequence). This CDR3 comprises 11 residues. The CDR3 is CASSVKHEQYF. CDR3 DNA sequence: TGTGCCAGCAGCGTTAAGCACGAGCAGTACTTC.

A note on this clone: A much larger clone sits a single nucleotide away, making a read error possible. The chain couples TRBV9 to TRBJ2-3, with D perhaps matching TRBD1 (5 bases). Near its end, the DNA agrees better with TRBJ1-5, so the J call may be wrong. The germline V gene has CDR1 SGDLS and CDR2 YYNGEE. This CDR3 has 16 amino acids. CDR3 nucleotide sequence: TGTGCCAGCAGCGTAGTGGCTAGCGGGATGACAGATACGCAGCATTTT. Translation: CASSVVASGMTDTQHF.

The chain links TRBV5-5 to TRBJ2-5; a possible D gene is TRBD1 (6 bases). V dropped 5 bases and J dropped 3 bases, with 14 bases sitting between them. The CDR3 totals 14 residues. CDR1 and CDR2 (germline): SGHKS, YYEKEE (reference sequence). This CDR3 reads CASSKGTTKETQYF. Written as DNA, the CDR3 is TGTGCCAGCAGTAAAGGGACAACAAAAGAGACCCAGTACTTC.

V is TRBV10-3 and J is TRBJ1-2; TRBD1 is a possible D gene (6 bases). This CDR3 spans 14 amino acids. From germline, CDR1 is ENHRY and CDR2 SYGVKD. V was trimmed by 3 bases and J by 4 bases, leaving 12 bases between them. The CDR3 loop is CAISEATGSYGYTF. Here the CDR3 DNA reads TGTGCCATCAGTGAAGCCACAGGGAGCTATGGCTACACCTTC.

The V and J genes are TRBV7-6 and TRBJ2-3; D is undetermined. Per the germline V gene, CDR1 is SGHVS and CDR2 is FNYEAQ. Trimming left V 5 bases short and J 1 base short, with 4 bases between. The CDR3 is 12 residues long. In DNA, the CDR3 is TGTGCCAGCAGCCCAGGCACAGATACGCAGTATTTT. This encodes CASSPGTDTQYF. Based on the CDR3 plus reference TRBV7-6 and TRBJ2-3, the full variable domain is GAGVSQSPRYKVTKRGQDVALRCDPISGHVSLYWYRQALGQGPEFLTYFNYEAQQDKSGLPNDRFSAERPEGSISTLTIQRTEQRDSAMYRCASSPGTDTQYFGPGTRLTVL.

Ten or more counts support this clone. This CDR3 is also generated by other DNA sequences in the sample. The V gene is TRBV9, the J gene TRBJ2-5, with D possibly matching TRBD1 (5 bases). The CDR3 loop spans 14 amino acids. V gave up 0 bases and J gave up 4 bases, with 10 bases separating them. CDR1 and CDR2 (germline): SGDLS, YYNGEE. DNA for the CDR3: TGTGCCAGCAGCGTAGGGGGCAGTGGAGAGACCCAGTACTTC. It is translated as CASSVGGSGETQYF.

This chain uses TRBV10-2 with TRBJ1-1; 10 bases align to TRBD1. The V segment lost 6 bases and the J segment 6 bases; nucleotides outside the gene matches: 7. Germline loops: CDR1 WSHSY, CDR2 SAAADI. The CDR3 runs 14 residues. Here the CDR3 DNA reads TGCGCCAGCAGCCCGACAGGGGGCAGCGCTGAAGCTTTCTTT. The encoded protein is CASSPTGGSAEAFF.

The rearrangement uses TRBV7-8 and TRBJ2-7, with 10 nucleotides matching TRBD2. This CDR3 contains 15 residues. J was trimmed by 2 bases and V by 5 bases; bases with no gene match: 6. Germline V gene data show CDR1 as SGHVS and CDR2 as FQNEAQ. The CDR3 sequence is CASSIGLAETYEQYF. DNA of the CDR3: TGTGCCAGCAGCATAGGACTAGCGGAAACCTACGAGCAGTACTTC. The full variable domain, rest sourced from reference TRBV7-8 and TRBJ2-7, is GAGVSQSPRYKVAKRGQDVALRCDPISGHVSLFWYQQALGQGPEFLTYFQNEAQLDKSGLPSDRFFAERPEGSVSTLKIQRTQQEDSAVYLCASSIGLAETYEQYFGPGTRLTVT.

This chain joins TRBV9 and TRBJ1-5; D is perhaps TRBD1 (5 bases). The CDR3 length is 15 residues. Trimming took off 5 bases at V and 0 bases at J, with 12 bases between the two ends. In germline, CDR1 is SGDLS, CDR2 YYNGEE. The CDR3 coding sequence is TGTGCCAGCAGTCCTCGGCAGGGTAGCAATCAGCCCCAGCATTTT. Amino acids: CASSPRQGSNQPQHF.

The gene calls are TRBV4-1 and TRBJ2-5, with 8 bases matching TRBD1. J was trimmed by 5 bases and V by 2 bases; bases with no gene match: 7. The CDR3 runs 15 residues. CDR1 MGHRA and CDR2 YSYEKL come from the germline V gene. CDR3 nucleotide sequence: TGCGCCAGCAGCCAATCGACAGGGGATTTCGAGACCCAGTACTTC. Encoded protein: CASSQSTGDFETQYF.

V gene TRBV4-1 combines with J gene TRBJ1-5; D gene uncertain. Germline V gives CDR1 MGHRA, CDR2 YSYEKL. The CDR3 has 17 residues. Trimming took off 4 bases at V and 2 bases at J, with 18 bases between the two ends. CDR3 nucleotide sequence: TGCGCCAGCAGCCCAAGTAGTAAGGGTGGAGGCAATCAGCCCCAGCATTTT. It encodes CASSPSSKGGGNQPQHF.

J is TRBJ1-5 and V is TRBV5-1; D is undetermined. The CDR3 spans 19 residues. Germline V CDR1 and CDR2: SGHRS, YFSETQ. Deletions cut 4 bases from V and 4 bases from J, with 27 bases between. DNA of the CDR3: TGCGCCAGCAGCCCTACGCCCGGGAGCCCTTACGTGCGAAATCAGCCCCAGCATTTT. The encoded protein is CASSPTPGSPYVRNQPQHF. Looking up the rest from reference TRBV5-1 and TRBJ1-5 gives the full variable domain: KAGVTQTPRYLIKTRGQQVTLSCSPISGHRSVSWYQQTPGQGLQFLFEYFSETQRNKGNFPGRFSGRQFSNSRSEMNVSTLELGDSALYLCASSPTPGSPYVRNQPQHFGDGTRLSIL.